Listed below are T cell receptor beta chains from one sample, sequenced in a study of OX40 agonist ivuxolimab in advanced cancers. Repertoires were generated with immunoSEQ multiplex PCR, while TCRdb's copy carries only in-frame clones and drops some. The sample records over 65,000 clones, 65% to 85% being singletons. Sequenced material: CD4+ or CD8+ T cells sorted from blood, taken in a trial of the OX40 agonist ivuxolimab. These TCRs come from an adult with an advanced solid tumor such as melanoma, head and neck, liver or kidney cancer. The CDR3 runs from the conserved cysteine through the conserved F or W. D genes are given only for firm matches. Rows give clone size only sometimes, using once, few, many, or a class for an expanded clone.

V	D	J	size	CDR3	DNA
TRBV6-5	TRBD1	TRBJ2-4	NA	CASRDRENIQYF	TGTGCCAGCAGAGACAGGGAAAACATTCAGTACTTC
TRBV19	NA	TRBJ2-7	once	CASSNGERYEQYF	TGTGCCAGTAGTAATGGGGAACGTTACGAGCAGTACTTC
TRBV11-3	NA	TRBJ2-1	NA	CASSSNYGSIYDEQFF	TGTGCCAGCAGTTCTAATTACGGATCCATATACGATGAGCAGTTCTTC
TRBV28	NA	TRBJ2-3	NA	CASRRGARYTDTQYF	TGTGCCAGCAGAAGAGGCGCTAGATACACAGATACGCAGTATTTT
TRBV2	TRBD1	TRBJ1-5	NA	CASSRTGGAANQPQHF	TGTGCCAGCAGTCGCACAGGGGGCGCGGCCAATCAGCCCCAGCATTTT
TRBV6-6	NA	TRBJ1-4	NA	CASSRGTDNEKLFF	TGTGCCAGCAGTCGTGGGACCGATAATGAAAAACTGTTTTTT
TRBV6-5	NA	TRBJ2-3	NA	CASRNNRITDKGQYF	TGTGCCAGCAGGAACAACCGGATCACAGATAAAGGGCAGTATTTT
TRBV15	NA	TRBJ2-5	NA	CATSRDRTEETQYF	TGTGCCACCAGCAGAGATCGGACAGAAGAGACCCAGTACTTC
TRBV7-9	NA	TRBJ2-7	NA	CASSSRTGTYEQYF	TGTGCCAGCAGCTCCCGCACAGGGACCTACGAGCAGTACTTC
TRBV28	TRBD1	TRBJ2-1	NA	CASSPLGQGLYNEQFF	TGTGCCAGCAGTCCCCTGGGACAGGGACTGTACAATGAGCAGTTCTTC
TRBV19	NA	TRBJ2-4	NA	CASSMAIAKNIQYF	TGTGCCAGTAGTATGGCTATAGCCAAAAACATTCAGTACTTC
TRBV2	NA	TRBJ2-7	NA	CASTPGAQPYEQYF	TGTGCCAGCACCCCAGGGGCCCAGCCCTACGAGCAGTACTTC
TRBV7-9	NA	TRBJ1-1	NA	CASSQGEAFF	TGTGCCAGCAGTCAGGGTGAAGCTTTCTTT
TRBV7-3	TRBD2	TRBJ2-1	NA	CASSLGAGGGYNEQFF	TGTGCCAGCAGCTTGGGAGCGGGAGGGGGCTACAATGAGCAGTTCTTC
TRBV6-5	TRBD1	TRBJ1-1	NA	CASSYSGQGAPEAFF	TGTGCCAGCAGTTACTCCGGACAGGGGGCCCCTGAAGCTTTCTTT
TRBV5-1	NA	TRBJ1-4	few	CASSLAGTGGNEKLFF	TGCGCCAGCAGCTTGGCCGGGACGGGGGGCAATGAAAAACTGTTTTTT
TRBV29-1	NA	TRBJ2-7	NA	CSVGKTALSYEQYF	TGCAGCGTAGGTAAGACGGCCCTTTCCTACGAGCAGTACTTC
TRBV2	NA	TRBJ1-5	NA	CASSAGFQPQHF	TGTGCCAGCAGTGCCGGATTTCAGCCCCAGCATTTT
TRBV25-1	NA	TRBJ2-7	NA	CASSRGGAVAYEQYF	TGTGCCAGCAGTCGAGGGGGGGCCGTAGCCTACGAGCAGTACTTC
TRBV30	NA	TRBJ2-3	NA	CAWSAGTSTDTQYF	TGTGCCTGGAGTGCGGGGACCAGCACAGATACGCAGTATTTT
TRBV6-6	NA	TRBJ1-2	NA	CATLSGLQSEYGYTF	TGTGCCACCCTATCAGGTTTACAGTCGGAGTATGGCTACACCTTC
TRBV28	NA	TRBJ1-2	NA	CASSFGRGLLYGYTF	TGTGCCAGCAGTTTCGGCAGGGGCCTTCTTTATGGCTACACCTTC